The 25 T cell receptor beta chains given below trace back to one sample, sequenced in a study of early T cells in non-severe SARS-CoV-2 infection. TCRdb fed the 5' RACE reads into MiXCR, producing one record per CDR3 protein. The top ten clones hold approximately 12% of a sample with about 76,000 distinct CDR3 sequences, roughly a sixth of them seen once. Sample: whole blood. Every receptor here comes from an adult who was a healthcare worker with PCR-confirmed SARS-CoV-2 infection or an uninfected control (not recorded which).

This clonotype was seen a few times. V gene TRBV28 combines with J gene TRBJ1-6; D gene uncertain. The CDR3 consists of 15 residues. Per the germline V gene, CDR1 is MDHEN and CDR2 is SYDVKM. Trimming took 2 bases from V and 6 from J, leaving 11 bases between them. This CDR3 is CASSLPRTLNSPLHF. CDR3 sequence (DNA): TGTGCCAGCAGTTTACCCAGAACTCTTAATTCACCCCTCCACTTT.

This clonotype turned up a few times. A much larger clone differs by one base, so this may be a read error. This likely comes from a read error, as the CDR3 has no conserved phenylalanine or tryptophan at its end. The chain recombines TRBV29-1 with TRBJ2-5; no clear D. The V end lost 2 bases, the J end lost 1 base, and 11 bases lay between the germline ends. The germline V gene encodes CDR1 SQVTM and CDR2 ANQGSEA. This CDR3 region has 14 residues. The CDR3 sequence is CSVEIVTAQETQYS. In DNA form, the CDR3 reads TGCAGCGTTGAAATCGTTACAGCCCAAGAGACCCAGTACTCC.

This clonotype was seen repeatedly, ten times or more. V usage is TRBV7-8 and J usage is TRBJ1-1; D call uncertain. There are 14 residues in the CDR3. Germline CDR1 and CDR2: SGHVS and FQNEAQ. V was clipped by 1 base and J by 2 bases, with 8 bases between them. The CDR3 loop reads CASSLGYINTEAFF. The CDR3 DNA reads TGTGCCAGCAGCTTAGGGTACATCAACACTGAAGCTTTCTTT.

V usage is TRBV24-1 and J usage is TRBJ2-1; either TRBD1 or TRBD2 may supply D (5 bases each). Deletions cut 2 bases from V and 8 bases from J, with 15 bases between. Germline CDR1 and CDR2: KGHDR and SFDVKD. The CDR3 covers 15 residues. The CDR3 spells CATSDYGTFGYEQFF. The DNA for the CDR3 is TGTGCCACCAGTGATTATGGGACCTTTGGCTATGAGCAGTTCTTC.

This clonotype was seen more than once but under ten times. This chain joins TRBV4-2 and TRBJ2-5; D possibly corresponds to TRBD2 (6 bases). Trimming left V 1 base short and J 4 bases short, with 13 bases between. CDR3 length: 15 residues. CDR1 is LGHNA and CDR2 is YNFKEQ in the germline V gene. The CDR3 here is CASSQGTGGSETQYF. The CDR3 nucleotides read TGTGCCAGCAGCCAAGGGACCGGAGGGTCAGAGACCCAGTACTTC.

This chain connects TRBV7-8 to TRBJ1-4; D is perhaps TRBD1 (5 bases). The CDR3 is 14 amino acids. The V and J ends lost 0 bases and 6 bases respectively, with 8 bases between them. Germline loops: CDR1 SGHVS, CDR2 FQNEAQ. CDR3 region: CASSLAGVDEKLFF. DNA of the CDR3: TGTGCCAGCAGCTTAGCAGGGGTCGATGAAAAACTGTTTTTT.

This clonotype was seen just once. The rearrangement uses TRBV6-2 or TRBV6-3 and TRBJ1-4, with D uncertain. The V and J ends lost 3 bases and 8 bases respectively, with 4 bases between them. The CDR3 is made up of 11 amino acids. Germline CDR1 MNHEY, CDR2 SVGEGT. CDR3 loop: CASSYREKLFF. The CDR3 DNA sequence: TGTGCCAGCAGTTATCGAGAAAAACTGTTTTTT.

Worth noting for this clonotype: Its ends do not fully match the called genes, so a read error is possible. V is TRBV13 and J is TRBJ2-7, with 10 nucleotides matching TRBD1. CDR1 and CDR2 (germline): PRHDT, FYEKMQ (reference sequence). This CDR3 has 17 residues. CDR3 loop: CASSLGSTGGYHSEQYF. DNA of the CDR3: TGTGCCAGCAGCCTAGGCTCGACAGGGGGCTACCACAGCGAGCAGTACTTC.

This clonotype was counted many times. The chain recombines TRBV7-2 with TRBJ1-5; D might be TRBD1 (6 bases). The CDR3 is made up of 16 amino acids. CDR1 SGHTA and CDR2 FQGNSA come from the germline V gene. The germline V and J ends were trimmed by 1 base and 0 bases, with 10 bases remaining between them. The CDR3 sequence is CASSLDGGGSNQPQHF. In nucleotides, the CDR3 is TGTGCCAGCAGCTTAGATGGAGGGGGTAGCAATCAGCCCCAGCATTTT.

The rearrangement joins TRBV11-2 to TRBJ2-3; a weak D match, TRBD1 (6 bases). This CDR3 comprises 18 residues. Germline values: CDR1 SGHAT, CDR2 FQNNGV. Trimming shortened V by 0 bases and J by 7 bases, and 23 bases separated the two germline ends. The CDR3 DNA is TGTGCCAGCAGCTTAGACCTCCGCCTGACAGGCCCCAGAAATACGCAGTATTTT. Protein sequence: CASSLDLRLTGPRNTQYF.

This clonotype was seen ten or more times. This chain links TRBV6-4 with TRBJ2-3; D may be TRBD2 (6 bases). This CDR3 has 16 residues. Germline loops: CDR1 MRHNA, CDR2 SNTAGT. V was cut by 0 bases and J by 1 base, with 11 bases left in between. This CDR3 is CASSDSRASGTDTQYF. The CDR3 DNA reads TGTGCCAGCAGTGACTCGAGGGCTAGCGGCACAGATACGCAGTATTTT.

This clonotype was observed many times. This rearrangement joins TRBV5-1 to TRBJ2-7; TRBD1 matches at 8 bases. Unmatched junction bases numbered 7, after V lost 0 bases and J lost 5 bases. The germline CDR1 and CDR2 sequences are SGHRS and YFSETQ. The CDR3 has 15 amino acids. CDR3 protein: CASSLVGQGSDEQYF. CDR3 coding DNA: TGCGCCAGCAGCTTGGTTGGACAGGGTTCGGACGAGCAGTACTTC.

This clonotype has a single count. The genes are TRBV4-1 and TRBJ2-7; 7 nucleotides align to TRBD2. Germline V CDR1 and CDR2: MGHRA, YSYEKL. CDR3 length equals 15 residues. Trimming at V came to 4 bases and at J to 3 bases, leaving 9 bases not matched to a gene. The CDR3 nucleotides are TGCGCCAGCAGCCCTTCCTTAAGGGAGGGCTACGAGCAGTACTTC. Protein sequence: CASSPSLREGYEQYF.

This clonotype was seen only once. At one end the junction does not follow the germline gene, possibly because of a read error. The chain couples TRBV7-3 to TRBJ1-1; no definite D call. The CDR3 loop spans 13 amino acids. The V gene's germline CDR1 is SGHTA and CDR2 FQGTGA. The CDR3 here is CASSFSQNTEVFF. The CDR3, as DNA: TGTGCCAGCAGCTTCAGCCAGAACACTGAAGTTTTCTTT.

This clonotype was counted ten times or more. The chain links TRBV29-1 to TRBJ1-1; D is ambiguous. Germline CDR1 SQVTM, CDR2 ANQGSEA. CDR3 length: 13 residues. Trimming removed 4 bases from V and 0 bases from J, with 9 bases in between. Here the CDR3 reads CSVGEGLNTEAFF. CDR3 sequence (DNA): TGCAGCGTTGGGGAGGGCCTGAACACTGAAGCTTTCTTT.

CDR3 sequence: CASSFIAGGYGEQYF. The CDR3 region has the DNA TGTGCCAGCAGTTTTATAGCGGGGGGCTATGGCGAGCAGTACTTC. The chain is built from TRBV27 and TRBJ2-7; 10 nucleotides match TRBD2. The CDR3 is made up of 15 amino acids. Germline lookup yields CDR1 MNHEY and CDR2 SMNVEV (reference sequence). V trimming: 3 bases; J trimming: 6 bases; junction bases outside the gene matches: 8.

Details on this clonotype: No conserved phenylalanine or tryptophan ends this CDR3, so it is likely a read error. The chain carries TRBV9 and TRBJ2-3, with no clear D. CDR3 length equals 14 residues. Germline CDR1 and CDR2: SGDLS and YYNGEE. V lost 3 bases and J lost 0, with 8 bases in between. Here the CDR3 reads CASSGLGSTDTQYL. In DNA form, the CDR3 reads TGTGCCAGCAGCGGGCTCGGGAGCACAGATACGCAGTATCTT.

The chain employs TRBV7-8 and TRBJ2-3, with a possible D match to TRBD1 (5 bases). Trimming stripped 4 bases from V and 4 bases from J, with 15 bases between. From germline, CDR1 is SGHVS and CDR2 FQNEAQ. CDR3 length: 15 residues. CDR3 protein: CASSSYQGAADTQYF. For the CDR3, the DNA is TGTGCCAGCAGCTCGTACCAGGGCGCCGCAGATACGCAGTATTTT.

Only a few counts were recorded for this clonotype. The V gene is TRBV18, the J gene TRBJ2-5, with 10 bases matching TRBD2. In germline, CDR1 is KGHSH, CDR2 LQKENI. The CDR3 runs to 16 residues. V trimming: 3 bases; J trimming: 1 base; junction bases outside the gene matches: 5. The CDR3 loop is CASSPIAGGFQETQYF. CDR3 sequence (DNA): TGTGCCAGCTCACCGATAGCGGGAGGCTTCCAAGAGACCCAGTACTTC.

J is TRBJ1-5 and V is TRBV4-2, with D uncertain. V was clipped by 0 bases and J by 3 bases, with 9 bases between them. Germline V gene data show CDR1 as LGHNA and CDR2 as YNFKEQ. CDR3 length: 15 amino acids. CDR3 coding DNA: TGTGCCAGCAGCCAAGATATGACGGCCAATCAGCCCCAGCATTTT. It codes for CASSQDMTANQPQHF.

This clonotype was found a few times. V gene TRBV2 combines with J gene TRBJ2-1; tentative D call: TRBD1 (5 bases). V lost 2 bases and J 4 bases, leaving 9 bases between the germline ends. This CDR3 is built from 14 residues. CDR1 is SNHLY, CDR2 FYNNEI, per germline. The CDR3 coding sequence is TGTGCCAGCAGTGAATCCAGACAGTACAATGAGCAGTTCTTC. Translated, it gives CASSESRQYNEQFF.

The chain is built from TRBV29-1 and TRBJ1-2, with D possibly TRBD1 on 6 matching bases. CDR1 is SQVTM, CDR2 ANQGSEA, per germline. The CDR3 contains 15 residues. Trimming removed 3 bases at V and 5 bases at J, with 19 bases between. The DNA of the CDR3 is TGCAGCGTTGATCCTGGACAGAGTCAACTTTATGGCTACACCTTC. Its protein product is CSVDPGQSQLYGYTF.

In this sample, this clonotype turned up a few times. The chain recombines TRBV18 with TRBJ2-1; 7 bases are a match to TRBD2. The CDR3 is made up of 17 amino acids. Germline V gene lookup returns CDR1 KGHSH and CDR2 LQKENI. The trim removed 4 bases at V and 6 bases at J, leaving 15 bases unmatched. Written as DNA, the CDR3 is TGTGCCAGCTCACGTTCTTCAGGGCGGGAGCATGTCAATGAGCAGTTCTTC. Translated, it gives CASSRSSGREHVNEQFF.

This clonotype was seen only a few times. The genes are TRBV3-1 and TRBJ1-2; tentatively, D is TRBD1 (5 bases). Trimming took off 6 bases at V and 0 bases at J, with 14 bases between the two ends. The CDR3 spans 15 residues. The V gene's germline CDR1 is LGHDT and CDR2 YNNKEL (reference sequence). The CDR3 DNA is TGTGCCAGCAGTGGGACGGCCTTAGCTAACTATGGCTACACCTTC. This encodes CASSGTALANYGYTF.

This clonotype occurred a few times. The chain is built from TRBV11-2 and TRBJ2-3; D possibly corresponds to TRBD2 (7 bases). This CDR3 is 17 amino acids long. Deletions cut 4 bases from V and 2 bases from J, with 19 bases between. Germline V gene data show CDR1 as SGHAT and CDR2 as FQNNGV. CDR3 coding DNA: TGTGCCAGCAGCTCCAAGGGGGGGCTCGCCCCCACAGATACGCAGTATTTT. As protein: CASSSKGGLAPTDTQYF.